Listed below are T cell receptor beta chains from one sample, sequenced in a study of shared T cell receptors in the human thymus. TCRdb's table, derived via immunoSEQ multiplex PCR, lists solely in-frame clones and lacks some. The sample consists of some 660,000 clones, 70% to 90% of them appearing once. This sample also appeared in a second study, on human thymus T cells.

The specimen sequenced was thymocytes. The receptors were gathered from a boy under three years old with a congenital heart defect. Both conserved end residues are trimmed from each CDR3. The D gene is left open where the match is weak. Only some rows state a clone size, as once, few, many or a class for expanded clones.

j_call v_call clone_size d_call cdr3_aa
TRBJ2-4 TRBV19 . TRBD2 ASSIEVRTSGSFNIQY
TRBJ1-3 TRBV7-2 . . ASRPYRAYENTIY
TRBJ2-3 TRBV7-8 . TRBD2 ASSLEGPRSGSADTQY
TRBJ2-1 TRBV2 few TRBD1 ASRHGTGSDEQF
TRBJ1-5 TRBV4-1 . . ASSQVQRGYQPQH
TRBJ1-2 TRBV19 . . ASSVPSIRDCT
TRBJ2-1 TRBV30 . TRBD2 AWSRLAGGHNEQF
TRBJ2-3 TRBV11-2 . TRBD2 ASSLVPSGGPGDTQY
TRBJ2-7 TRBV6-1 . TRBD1 ASSARDRDHEQY
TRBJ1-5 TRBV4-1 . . ASSQEGQGMTNQPQH
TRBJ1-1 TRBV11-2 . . ASSFALSGVGTEAF
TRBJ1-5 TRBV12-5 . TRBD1 ASALLGQGAISNQPQH
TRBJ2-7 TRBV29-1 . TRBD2 SVETQRERYSEQY
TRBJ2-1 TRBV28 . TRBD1 ASSLGDREYNEQF
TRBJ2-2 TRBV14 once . ASSQFRTGELF
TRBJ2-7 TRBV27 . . ASSPHLIQDSGSYEQY
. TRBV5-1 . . ASSLSRVDEQY
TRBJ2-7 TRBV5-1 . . ASSLERELDEQY
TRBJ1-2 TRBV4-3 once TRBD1 ASSQAGGDGYGYT
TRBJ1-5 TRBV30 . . AWSDGQGSNQPQH
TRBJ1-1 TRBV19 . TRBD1 ASTEGQGDTEAF
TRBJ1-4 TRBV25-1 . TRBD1 ASSDRRTGGREKLF
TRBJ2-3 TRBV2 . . ASSEAGVDTQY
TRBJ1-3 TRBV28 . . ASSLGSSGNTIY
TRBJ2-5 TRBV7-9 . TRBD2 ASTRGVFETQY
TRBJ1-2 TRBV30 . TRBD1 AWIGTGRGYGYT
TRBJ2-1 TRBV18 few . ASSPPTGLPSYNEQF
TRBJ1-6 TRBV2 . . ASTRGSFPYYNSPLH
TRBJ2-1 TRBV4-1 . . ASSQDSEATSYNEQF
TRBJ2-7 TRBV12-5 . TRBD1 ASGLGEGGSLLREQY
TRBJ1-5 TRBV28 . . ASSLLRGTTLSNQPQH
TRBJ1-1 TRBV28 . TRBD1 ASSSPIRGRRGNTEAF
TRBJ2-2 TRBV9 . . ASSGYDLNTGELF
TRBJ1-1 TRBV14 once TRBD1 ASSPTRDRGLNTEAF
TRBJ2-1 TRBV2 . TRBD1 ASSDSDRVPYNEQF
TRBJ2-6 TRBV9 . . ASSGEGGRANVLT
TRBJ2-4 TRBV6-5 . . ASRKQGDIQY
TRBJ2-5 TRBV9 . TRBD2 ASSVWPSGDQETQY
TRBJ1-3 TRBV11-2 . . ASSSPSGGNTIY
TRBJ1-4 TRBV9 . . ASSVDGYSQDEKLF
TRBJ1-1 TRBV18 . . ASSYTPQEGAF
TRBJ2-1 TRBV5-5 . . ASSLGQTFSYNEQF
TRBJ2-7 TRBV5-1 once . ASRSKWSDSYEQY
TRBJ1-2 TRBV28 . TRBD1 AIGQGHT
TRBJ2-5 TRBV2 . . ASSEKGSAYQETQY
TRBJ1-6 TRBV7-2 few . ASSFQGRSLH
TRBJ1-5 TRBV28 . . ASSLGSWSEAQGNQPQH
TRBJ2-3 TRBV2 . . ASLERDILTDTQY